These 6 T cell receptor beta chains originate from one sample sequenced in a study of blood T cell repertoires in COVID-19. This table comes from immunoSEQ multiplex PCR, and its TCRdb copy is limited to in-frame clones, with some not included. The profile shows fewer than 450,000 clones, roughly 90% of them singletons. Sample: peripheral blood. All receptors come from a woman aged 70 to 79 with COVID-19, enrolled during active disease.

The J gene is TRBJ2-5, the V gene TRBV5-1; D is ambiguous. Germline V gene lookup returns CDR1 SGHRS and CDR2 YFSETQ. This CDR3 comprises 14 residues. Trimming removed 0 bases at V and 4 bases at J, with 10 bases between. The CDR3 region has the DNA TGCGCCAGCAGCTTGGATTTTACTTTAGAGACCCAGTACTTC. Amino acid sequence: CASSLDFTLETQYF.

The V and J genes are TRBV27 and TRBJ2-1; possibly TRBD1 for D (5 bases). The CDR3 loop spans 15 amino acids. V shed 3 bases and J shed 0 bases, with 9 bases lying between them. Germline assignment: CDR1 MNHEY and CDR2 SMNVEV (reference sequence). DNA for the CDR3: TGTGCCAGCAGTTTGGGGCAGCTCTCCTACAATGAGCAGTTCTTC. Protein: CASSLGQLSYNEQFF.

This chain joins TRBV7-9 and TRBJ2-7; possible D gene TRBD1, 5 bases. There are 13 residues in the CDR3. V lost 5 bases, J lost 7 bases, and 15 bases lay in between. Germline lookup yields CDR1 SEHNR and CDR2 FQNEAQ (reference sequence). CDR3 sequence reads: CASSHKSDSEQYF. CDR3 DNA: TGTGCCAGCAGCCATAAATCCGACAGTGAGCAGTACTTC.

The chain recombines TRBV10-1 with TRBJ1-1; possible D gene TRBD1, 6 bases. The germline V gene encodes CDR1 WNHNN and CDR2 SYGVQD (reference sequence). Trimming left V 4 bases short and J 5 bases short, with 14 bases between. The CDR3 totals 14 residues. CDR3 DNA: TGCGCCAGCAGTGCCTCGAAGGGGGTTACTGAAGCTTTCTTT. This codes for CASSASKGVTEAFF.

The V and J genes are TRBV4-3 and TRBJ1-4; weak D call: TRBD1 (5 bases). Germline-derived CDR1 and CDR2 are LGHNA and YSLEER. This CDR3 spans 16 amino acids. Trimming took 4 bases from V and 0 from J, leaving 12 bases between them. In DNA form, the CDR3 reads TGCGCCAGCAGCCTTAAAGGGGTCACAACTAATGAAAAACTGTTTTTT. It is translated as CASSLKGVTTNEKLFF.

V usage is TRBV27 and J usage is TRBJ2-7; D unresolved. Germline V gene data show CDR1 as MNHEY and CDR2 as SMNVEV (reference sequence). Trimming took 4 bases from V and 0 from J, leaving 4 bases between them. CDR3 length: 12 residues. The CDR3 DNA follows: TGTGCCAGCAGTTCTAACTCCTACGAGCAGTACTTC. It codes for CASSSNSYEQYF.